These T cell receptor beta chains were read from a single sample in a study of cytomegalovirus exposure and HLA in healthy donors. Assay used: immunoSEQ multiplex PCR; TCRdb lists only in-frame clones, some missing. The sample comprises approximately 200,000 clones, around 90% of which are singletons, and 2.9% rests with the top ten. Sequencing was done on a sample of PBMCs. The receptors were gathered from a woman under 30 in good health and CMV-seronegative. CDR3s include the opening cysteine and the closing phenylalanine or tryptophan. A D gene is named only where the DNA matches it firmly. Not all rows give a size; the values are once, few, many and, for expanded clones, a class.

few | . | TRBJ1-2 | TRBV18 | TGTGCCAGCTCACCGTCGGCCAGGGGCCGTTATGGCTACACCTTC | CASSPSARGRYGYTF
. | . | TRBJ1-2 | TRBV6-6 | TGTGCCAGCAGCCCTGACAGTATCTCGGGCTACACCTTC | CASSPDSISGYTF
. | . | TRBJ2-7 | TRBV27 | TGTGCCAGCAGTTTGGCAGGGCGCTTCTACGAGCAGTACTTC | CASSLAGRFYEQYF
. | TRBD1 | TRBJ1-3 | TRBV30 | TGTGCCTGGAGTGTTGACCGGACAGGGGCCTCTGGAAACACCATATATTTT | CAWSVDRTGASGNTIYF
few | . | TRBJ1-2 | TRBV2 | TGTGCCAGCAGGATCTCAGGGGATCCTGGCTACACCTTC | CASRISGDPGYTF
. | . | TRBJ1-2 | TRBV7-2 | TGTGCCAGCAGCTTAGAGCAGGGGACCTATGGCTACACCTTC | CASSLEQGTYGYTF
. | TRBD1 | TRBJ1-2 | TRBV30 | TGTGCCTGGAGCCAGGGGGCAAACTATGGCTACACCTTC | CAWSQGANYGYTF
. | . | TRBJ2-7 | TRBV5-1 | TGCGCCAGCAGCTTCCAGGGTCAGACCTACGAGCAGTACTTC | CASSFQGQTYEQYF
. | . | TRBJ1-1 | TRBV2 | TGTGCCAGCAGTCCAGGTCCAGGGCGTTCGGCTTTCTTT | CASSPGPGRSAFF
. | TRBD1 | TRBJ1-3 | TRBV14 | TGTGCCAGCAGCCAAGTCCCAGACAAGACAGGGGAAGGAAACACCATATATTTT | CASSQVPDKTGEGNTIYF
. | . | TRBJ1-5 | TRBV18 | TGTGCCAGCTCACCGATCGGGGGGTCTCAGCCCCAGCATTTT | CASSPIGGSQPQHF
. | TRBD1 | TRBJ2-6 | TRBV29-1 | TGCAGCGCCCGGACAGGATCGTCCTCTGGGGCCAACGTCCTGACTTTC | CSARTGSSSGANVLTF
. | . | TRBJ2-5 | TRBV7-2 | TGTGCCAGCAGCCTTCAGGGGCCGGAGACCCAGTACTTC | CASSLQGPETQYF
. | . | TRBJ2-1 | TRBV7-2 | TGTGCCAGCAGCAAAGGGCCGGGACTTGCCTCCTACAATGAGCAGTTCTTC | CASSKGPGLASYNEQFF
. | TRBD2 | TRBJ2-7 | TRBV2 | TGTGCCAGCAGTGAAGGGGCGGGACCCTGGAGGGGACTAGAAGCCTACGAGCAGTACTTC | CASSEGAGPWRGLEAYEQYF
. | . | TRBJ2-7 | TRBV1 | TGCACCAGCAGCCAGGAGAAGCGGGAGATAGGCTACGAGCAGTACTTC | CTSSQEKREIGYEQYF
. | TRBD1 | TRBJ2-2 | TRBV29-1 | TGCAGCGTTGTCCCCCAGGGACAGGGGACCTCCGGGGAGCTGTTTTTT | CSVVPQGQGTSGELFF
few | . | TRBJ2-7 | TRBV6-5 | TGTGCCAGCAGTCTCCTCCGAGGGCAGGCCTACGAGCAGTACTTC | CASSLLRGQAYEQYF
. | . | TRBJ2-7 | TRBV4-1 | TGCGCCAGCAGCCAAGGTGCTAGACTCTACGAGCAGTACTTC | CASSQGARLYEQYF
. | . | TRBJ2-3 | TRBV6-5 | TGTGCCATCCTCATCCTGACAGCTAGCACAGATACGCAGTATTTT | CAILILTASTDTQYF
. | . | TRBJ2-7 | TRBV7-7 | TGTGCTAGCAGCCCCGGCCGTGGGCTATCATACGAGCAGTACTTC | CASSPGRGLSYEQYF
. | . | TRBJ2-5 | TRBV5-8 | TGTGCCAGCAGTAGAGGGACATACCAAGAGACCCAGTACTTC | CASSRGTYQETQYF
. | . | TRBJ2-3 | TRBV4-1 | TGCGCCAGCAGCCAAGACTCGGGAGCTGAAGATACGCAGTATTTT | CASSQDSGAEDTQYF
once | . | TRBJ2-1 | TRBV29-1 | TGCAGCGTTGAAATATACAGGGAAAATGAGCAGTTCTTC | CSVEIYRENEQFF
. | . | TRBJ2-1 | TRBV18 | TGTGCCAGCTCACCGGACAGTCAGGATGAGCAGTTCTTC | CASSPDSQDEQFF
. | TRBD1 | TRBJ2-7 | TRBV7-8 | TGTGCCAGCAGCGACCGGGACAGATACTACGAGCAGTACTTC | CASSDRDRYYEQYF
. | . | TRBJ2-1 | TRBV4-3 | TGCGCCAGCAGCCACGGGGGCGCGGGGGTGGATGAGCAGTTCTTC | CASSHGGAGVDEQFF
. | . | TRBJ2-7 | TRBV5-1 | TGCGCCAGCAGCTTGTCCCAGGGGTACGAGCAGTACTTC | CASSLSQGYEQYF
. | . | TRBJ2-2 | TRBV7-9 | TGTGCCAGCAGCTTAATGGACTTCCTCACGAACACCGGGGAGCTGTTTTTT | CASSLMDFLTNTGELFF
. | TRBD1 | TRBJ2-7 | TRBV27 | TGTGCCAGCAGTTTATCGACAGGGTACTCTTACGAGCAGTACTTC | CASSLSTGYSYEQYF
. | TRBD1 | TRBJ1-1 | TRBV6-5 | TGTGCCAGCAGTTACCACTCGACAGGGGCGAACACTGAAGCTTTCTTT | CASSYHSTGANTEAFF
. | . | TRBJ1-1 | TRBV19 | TGTGCCAGTAGCCGCAGGGGTGGAGACACTGAAGCTTTCTTT | CASSRRGGDTEAFF
few | TRBD1 | TRBJ2-7 | TRBV2 | TGTGCCAGCAGTAACCGACAGGGTAGCCACGAGCAGTACTTC | CASSNRQGSHEQYF
. | . | TRBJ2-7 | TRBV28 | TGTGCCAGCAGTCCTTCCAGGAACCCAATGCCCTACGAGCAGTACTTC | CASSPSRNPMPYEQYF
. | TRBD2 | TRBJ2-4 | TRBV5-1 | TGCGCCAGCAGCCCCCGGGGGGGCTTGATGAAGGGTGACAAAAACATTCAGTACTTC | CASSPRGGLMKGDKNIQYF
. | TRBD2 | TRBJ2-3 | TRBV29-1 | TGCAGCGCGGGGACTAGCGGCACAGATACGCAGTATTTT | CSAGTSGTDTQYF
. | TRBD1 | TRBJ2-2 | TRBV5-1 | TGCGCCAGCAGCTACCTCGGGACAGGGGACACCGGGGAGCTGTTTTTT | CASSYLGTGDTGELFF
. | TRBD2 | TRBJ2-2 | TRBV7-2 | TGTGCCAGCAGGATGGCGGGAGGTCGCACCGGGGAGCTGTTTTTT | CASRMAGGRTGELFF
. | TRBD1 | TRBJ2-7 | TRBV27 | TGTGCCAGCAGTTTAACCGGGACAGGGGTTGTCGAGCAGTACTTC | CASSLTGTGVVEQYF
. | TRBD2 | TRBJ2-7 | TRBV30 | TGTGCCTGGAGCGCCCCTCGGCGGGAGAACTACGAGCAGTACTTC | CAWSAPRRENYEQYF
. | TRBD1 | TRBJ1-4 | TRBV6-4 | TGTGCCAGCAGTGCCCTACAGGGGGCAAGCGAAAAACTGTTTTTT | CASSALQGASEKLFF
. | . | TRBJ2-3 | TRBV29-1 | TGCAGCGTTGAAGGACTCCCTGAATCCACAGATACGCAGTATTTT | CSVEGLPESTDTQYF
. | . | TRBJ1-2 | TRBV5-1 | TGCGCCAGCAGTTACGGGGAAGAGTGGAATGGCTACACCTTC | CASSYGEEWNGYTF
. | . | TRBJ2-1 | TRBV4-1 | TGCGCCAGCAGCCAAGAGTCGACTAGGGACTACAATGAGCAGTTCTTC | CASSQESTRDYNEQFF
few | TRBD1 | TRBJ2-7 | TRBV6-1 | TGTGCCAGCAGTGACCTACCGGGACAGGGATCGGACGAGCAGTACTTC | CASSDLPGQGSDEQYF
. | TRBD1 | TRBJ2-7 | TRBV6-1 | TGTGCCACCACCCCGGGACAGGCTTCCTACGAGCAGTACTTC | CATTPGQASYEQYF
. | . | TRBJ2-7 | TRBV5-1 | TGCGCCAGCAGCTTGGCCTCGAGTGGGGCCCGTCAATACGAGCAGTACTTC | CASSLASSGARQYEQYF
. | . | TRBJ2-1 | TRBV2 | TGTGCCAGCAGTGATTTTAACTACAATGAGCAGTTCTTC | CASSDFNYNEQFF
once | . | TRBJ1-2 | TRBV5-4 | TGTGCCAGCAGCTCGGGCGGGCGGGGAGGGTCGTATGGCTACACCTTC | CASSSGGRGGSYGYTF
. | . | TRBJ1-5 | TRBV30 | TGTGCCTGGGGCCCAGGTTACGGCAATCAGCCCCAGCATTTT | CAWGPGYGNQPQHF